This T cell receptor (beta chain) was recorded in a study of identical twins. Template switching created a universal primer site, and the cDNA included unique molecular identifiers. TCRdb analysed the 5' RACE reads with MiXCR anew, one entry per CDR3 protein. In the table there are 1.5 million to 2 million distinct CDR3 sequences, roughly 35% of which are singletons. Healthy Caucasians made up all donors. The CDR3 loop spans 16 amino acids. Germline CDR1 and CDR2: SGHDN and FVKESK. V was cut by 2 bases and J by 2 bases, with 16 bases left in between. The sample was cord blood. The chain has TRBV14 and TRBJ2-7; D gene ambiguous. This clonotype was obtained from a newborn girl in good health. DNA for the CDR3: TGTGCCAGCAGCCAATTATCCGGAGAGCCCCCCTACGAGCAGTACTTC. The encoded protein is CASSQLSGEPPYEQYF.